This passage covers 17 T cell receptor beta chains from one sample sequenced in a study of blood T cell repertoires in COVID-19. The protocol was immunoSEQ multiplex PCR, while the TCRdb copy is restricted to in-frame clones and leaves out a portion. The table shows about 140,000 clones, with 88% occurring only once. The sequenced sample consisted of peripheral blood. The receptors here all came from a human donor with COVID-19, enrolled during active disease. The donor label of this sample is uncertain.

In DNA, the CDR3 is TGTGCCAGCAGCAGCGGACAGGGGGCATATGAAAAACTGTTTTTT. Translating it yields CASSSGQGAYEKLFF. The V call is TRBV5-6, the J call TRBJ1-4; TRBD1 agrees at 11 bases. Per the germline V gene, CDR1 is SGHDT and CDR2 is YYEEEE. The V gene end was trimmed by 4 bases and the J gene end by 6 bases; junction bases not matched to a gene: 5. This CDR3 contains 15 residues.

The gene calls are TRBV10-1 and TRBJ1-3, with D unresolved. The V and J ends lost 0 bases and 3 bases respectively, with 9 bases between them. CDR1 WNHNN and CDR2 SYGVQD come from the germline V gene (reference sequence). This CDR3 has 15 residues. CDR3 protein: CASSESRERGNTIYF. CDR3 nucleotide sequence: TGCGCCAGCAGTGAGTCCCGGGAGCGTGGAAACACCATATATTTT.

The CDR3 region is CASSYNSGGAYEQYF. CDR3 sequence (DNA): TGTGCCAGCAGTTACAATAGCGGGGGGGCCTACGAGCAGTACTTC. V and J are TRBV6-6 and TRBJ2-7; 11 nucleotides agree with TRBD2. The CDR3 loop spans 15 amino acids. V gave up 2 bases and J gave up 2 bases; unmatched junction bases: 2. CDR1 MNHNY and CDR2 SVGAGI come from the germline V gene (reference sequence).

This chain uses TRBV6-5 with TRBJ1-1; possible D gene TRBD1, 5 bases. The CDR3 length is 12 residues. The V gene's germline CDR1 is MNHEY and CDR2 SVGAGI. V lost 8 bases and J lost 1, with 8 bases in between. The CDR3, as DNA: TGTGCCAGCGGAACAGGGAACACTGAAGCTTTCTTT. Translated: CASGTGNTEAFF.

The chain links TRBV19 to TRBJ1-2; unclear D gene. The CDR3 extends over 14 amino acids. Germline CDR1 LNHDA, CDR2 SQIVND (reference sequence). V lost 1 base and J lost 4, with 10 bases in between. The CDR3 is CASSIGAASYGYTF. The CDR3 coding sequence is TGTGCCAGTAGTATAGGGGCAGCTTCCTATGGCTACACCTTC. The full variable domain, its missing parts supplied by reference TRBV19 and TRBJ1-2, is DGGITQSPKYLFRKEGQNVTLSCEQNLNHDAMYWYRQDPGQGLRLIYYSQIVNDFQKGDIAEGYSVSREKKESFPLTVTSAQKNPTAFYLCASSIGAASYGYTFGSGTRLTVV.

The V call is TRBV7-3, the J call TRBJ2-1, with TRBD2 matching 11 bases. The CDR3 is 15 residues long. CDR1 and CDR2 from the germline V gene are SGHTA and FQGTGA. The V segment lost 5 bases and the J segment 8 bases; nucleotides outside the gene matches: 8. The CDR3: CASSPSLAGGHEQFF. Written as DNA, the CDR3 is TGTGCCAGCAGCCCTTCGCTAGCGGGGGGTCATGAGCAGTTCTTC.

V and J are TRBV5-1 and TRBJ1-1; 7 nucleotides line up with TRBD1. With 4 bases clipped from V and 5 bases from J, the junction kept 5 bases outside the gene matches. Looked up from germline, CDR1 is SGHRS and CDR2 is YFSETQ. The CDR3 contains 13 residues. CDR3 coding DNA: TGCGCCAGCAGCGTGACAGGGTTGACTGAAGCTTTCTTT. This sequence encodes CASSVTGLTEAFF.

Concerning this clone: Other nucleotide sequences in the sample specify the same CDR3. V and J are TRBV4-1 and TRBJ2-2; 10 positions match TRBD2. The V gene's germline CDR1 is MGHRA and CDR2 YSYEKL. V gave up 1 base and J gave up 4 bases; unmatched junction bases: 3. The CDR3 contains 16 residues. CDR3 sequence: CASSQGLAGGTGELFF. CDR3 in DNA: TGCGCCAGCAGCCAAGGACTAGCGGGCGGCACCGGGGAGCTGTTTTTT.

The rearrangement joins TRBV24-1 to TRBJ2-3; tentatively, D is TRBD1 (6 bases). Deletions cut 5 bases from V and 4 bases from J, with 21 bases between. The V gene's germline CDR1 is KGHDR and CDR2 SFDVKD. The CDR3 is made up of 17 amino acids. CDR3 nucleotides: TGTGCCACCAGTGCCCAATCCCGGGACACGGTCGCAGATACGCAGTATTTT. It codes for CATSAQSRDTVADTQYF.

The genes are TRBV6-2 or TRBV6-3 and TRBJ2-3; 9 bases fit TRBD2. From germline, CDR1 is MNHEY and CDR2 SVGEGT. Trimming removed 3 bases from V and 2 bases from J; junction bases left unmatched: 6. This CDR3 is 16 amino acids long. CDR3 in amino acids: CASSYSQRGDTDTQYF. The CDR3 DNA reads TGTGCCAGCAGTTATTCCCAGCGGGGGGACACAGATACGCAGTATTTT.

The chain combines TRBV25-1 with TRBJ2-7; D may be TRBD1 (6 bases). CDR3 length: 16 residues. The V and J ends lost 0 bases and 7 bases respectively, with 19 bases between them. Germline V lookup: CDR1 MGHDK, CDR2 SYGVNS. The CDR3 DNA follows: TGTGCCAGCAGTGAATATGGTGGGCAGGGGCCCCGAGAGCAGTACTTC. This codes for CASSEYGGQGPREQYF.

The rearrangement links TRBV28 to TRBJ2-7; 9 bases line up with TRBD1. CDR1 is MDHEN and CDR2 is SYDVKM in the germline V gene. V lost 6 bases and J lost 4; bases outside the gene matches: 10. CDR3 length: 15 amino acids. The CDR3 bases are TGTGCCAGCAGCGCACCGGGACAGGGCTATTACGAGCAGTACTTC. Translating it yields CASSAPGQGYYEQYF.

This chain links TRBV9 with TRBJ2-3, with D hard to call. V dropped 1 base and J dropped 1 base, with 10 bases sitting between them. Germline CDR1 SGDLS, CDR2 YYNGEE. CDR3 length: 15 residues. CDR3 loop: CASSVREGGTDTQYF. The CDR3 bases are TGTGCCAGCAGCGTACGTGAAGGAGGCACAGATACGCAGTATTTT.

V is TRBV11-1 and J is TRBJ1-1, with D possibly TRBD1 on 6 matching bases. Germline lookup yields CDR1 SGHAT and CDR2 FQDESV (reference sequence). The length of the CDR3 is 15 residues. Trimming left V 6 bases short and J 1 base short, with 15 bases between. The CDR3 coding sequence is TGTGCCAGCAGTCGACCAGGGGAATCGAACACTGAAGCTTTCTTT. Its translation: CASSRPGESNTEAFF.

Here the CDR3 reads CASSVGLSEGTQYF. Here the CDR3 DNA reads TGTGCCAGCAGCGTCGGACTAAGCGAGGGGACCCAGTACTTC. The chain uses TRBV9 and TRBJ2-5; maybe TRBD2 (6 bases). This CDR3 has 14 amino acids. Trimming took 2 bases from V and 7 from J, leaving 15 bases between them. Germline CDR1 SGDLS, CDR2 YYNGEE.

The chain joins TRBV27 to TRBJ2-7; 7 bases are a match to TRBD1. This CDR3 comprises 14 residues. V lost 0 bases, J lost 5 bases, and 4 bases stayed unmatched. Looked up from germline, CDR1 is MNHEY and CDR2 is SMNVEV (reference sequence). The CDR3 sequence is CASSLSAGTDEQYF. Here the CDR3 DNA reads TGTGCCAGCAGTTTATCGGCAGGGACAGACGAGCAGTACTTC.

The CDR3 reads CASSFGGGSYNEQFF. The CDR3 DNA reads as TGTGCCAGCAGCTTTGGGGGCGGCTCCTACAATGAGCAGTTCTTC. V is TRBV11-3 and J is TRBJ2-1; D may be TRBD1 (6 bases). V lost 3 bases to trimming and J lost 0 bases, with 9 bases between them. This CDR3 comprises 15 residues. Germline CDR1 SGHNT, CDR2 YENEEA.